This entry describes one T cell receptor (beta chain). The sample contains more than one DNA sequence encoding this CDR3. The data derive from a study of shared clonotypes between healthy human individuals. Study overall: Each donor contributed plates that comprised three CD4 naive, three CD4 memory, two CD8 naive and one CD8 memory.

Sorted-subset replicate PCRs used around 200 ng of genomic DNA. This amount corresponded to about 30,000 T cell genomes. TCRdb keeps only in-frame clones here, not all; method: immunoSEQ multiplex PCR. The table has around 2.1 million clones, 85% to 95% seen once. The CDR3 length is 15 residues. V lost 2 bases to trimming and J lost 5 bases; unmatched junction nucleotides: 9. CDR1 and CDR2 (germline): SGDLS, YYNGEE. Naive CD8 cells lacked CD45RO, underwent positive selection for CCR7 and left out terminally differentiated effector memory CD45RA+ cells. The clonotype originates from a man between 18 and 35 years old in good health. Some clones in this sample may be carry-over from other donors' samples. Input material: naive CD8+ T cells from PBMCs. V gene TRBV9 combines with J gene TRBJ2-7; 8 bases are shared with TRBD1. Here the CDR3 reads CASSVGQGIGDEQYF. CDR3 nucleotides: TGTGCCAGCAGCGTCGGACAGGGAATCGGGGACGAGCAGTACTTC.